This T cell receptor (beta chain) stems from a study of blood T cell repertoires in COVID-19. About the study: The samples span acute and convalescent COVID-19 from the United States, Italy and Spain.

About this clone: Mismatch with germline at one junction end may stem from a read error.

Germline lookup yields CDR1 MNHEY and CDR2 SVGAGI. The CDR3 consists of 12 residues. As handled by the study authors: Amplified reference gene primers provided the basis for estimating nucleated cell counts. Only in-frame clones appear in the TCRdb table, and some are missing; sequencing was by immunoSEQ multiplex PCR. The V and J calls and clone size are taken from that table; D and trimming were inferred from the DNA. This sample has 540,000 or so clones, with approximately 91% found just once. The receptor was isolated from a woman aged 45-59 years with COVID-19, enrolled during active disease. The chain combines TRBV6-5 with TRBJ2-7; TRBD1 aligns across 7 bases. The sample comprised peripheral blood. The CDR3 DNA reads TGTGCCTTAAGAGGGGGCTCCTCCGAGCAGTACTTC. Protein: CALRGGSSEQYF.